Shown below are 3 T cell receptor beta chains from a single sample sequenced in a study of T cell responses to AZD1222 COVID-19 vaccine. Repertoires were generated with immunoSEQ multiplex PCR, while TCRdb's copy carries only in-frame clones and drops some. The sample comprises 150,000 to 160,000 clones, over 90% of which are singletons, and roughly 1.6% rests with the top ten. Sequenced material: peripheral blood, taken 28 days after the second AZD1222 dose. These receptors originate from an adult who received the AZD1222 COVID-19 vaccine.

The chain couples TRBV7-9 to TRBJ1-2; D is perhaps TRBD1 (6 bases). Germline-derived CDR1 and CDR2 are SEHNR and FQNEAQ (reference sequence). Deletions cut 3 bases from V and 8 bases from J, with 13 bases between. The CDR3 contains 13 residues. This CDR3 reads CASSLGHASGYTF. The CDR3 DNA is TGTGCCAGCAGCTTGGGACATGCGTCGGGCTACACCTTC.

The rearrangement uses TRBV5-1 and TRBJ1-1, with no clear D. CDR3 length equals 13 residues. Trimming took 2 bases from V and 5 from J, leaving 10 bases between them. CDR1 and CDR2 from the germline V gene are SGHRS and YFSETQ. The CDR3 DNA reads as TGCGCCAGCAGCTTATCCCAGGCAACTGAAGCTTTCTTT. This codes for CASSLSQATEAFF.

The chain recombines TRBV6-5 with TRBJ2-7, with 8 bases aligning to TRBD1. Per germline, CDR1 MNHEY and CDR2 SVGAGI. Trimming took 5 bases from V and 4 from J; bases not matched to a gene: 10. This CDR3 has 15 amino acids. The CDR3 coding sequence is TGTGCCAGCAGTAACTACAGGGGGGTAGGATACGAGCAGTACTTC. It encodes CASSNYRGVGYEQYF.